This TCR beta chain came from a study of T cells in Graves' hyperthyroidism and ophthalmopathy. Study observations and caveats: Blood samples included most of the expanded thyroid clonotypes exceeding 0.001. The model made its ophthalmopathy prediction, and onset followed a median approximately 6 months later.

RNA transcripts yielded amplified TCR beta CDR3 regions. The study used the HTBI primer set for a first-round RT-PCR of the TCR CDR3. Via MiXCR, TCRdb re-called the multiplex PCR reads, giving one row per CDR3 protein. The sample consists of around 480,000 distinct CDR3 sequences, approximately 15% of them appearing once. With 6 bases removed from V and 0 bases from J, the gap between germline ends came to 9 bases. CDR1 SQVTM and CDR2 ANQGSEA come from the germline V gene. This CDR3 is 12 amino acids long. Hyperthyroidism, newly diagnosed and lasting under 2 months, affected patients aged 18 to 65. Uncontrolled infection, other autoimmune disease, pregnancy or lactation disqualified patients from enrolment. This clonotype was seen many times. The antigen remains undetermined.

The material sequenced was blood. The chain carries TRBV29-1 and TRBJ2-7, with D possibly matching TRBD1 (5 bases). The receptor's source is a woman in her late teens or twenties with Graves' hyperthyroidism. The CDR3 nucleotides read TGCAGCGTAGGACACAACTCCTACGAGCAGTACTTC. Translated, it gives CSVGHNSYEQYF.